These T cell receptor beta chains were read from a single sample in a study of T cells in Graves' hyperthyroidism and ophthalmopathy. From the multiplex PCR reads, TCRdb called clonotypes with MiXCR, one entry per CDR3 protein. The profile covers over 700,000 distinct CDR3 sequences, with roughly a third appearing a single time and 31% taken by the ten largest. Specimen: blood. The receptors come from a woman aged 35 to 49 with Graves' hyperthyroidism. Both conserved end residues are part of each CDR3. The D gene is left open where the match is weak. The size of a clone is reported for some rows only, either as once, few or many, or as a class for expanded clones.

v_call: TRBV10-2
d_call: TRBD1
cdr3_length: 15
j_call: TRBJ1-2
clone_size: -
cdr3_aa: CASSESGQGVKGYTF
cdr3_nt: TGCGCCAGCAGTGAGTCGGGACAGGGTGTTAAGGGCTACACCTTC

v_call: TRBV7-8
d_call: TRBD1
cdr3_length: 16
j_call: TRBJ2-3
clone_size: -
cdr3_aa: CASRSGTGGFTDTQYF
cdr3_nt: TGTGCCAGCAGGTCCGGGACAGGGGGTTTCACAGATACGCAGTATTTT

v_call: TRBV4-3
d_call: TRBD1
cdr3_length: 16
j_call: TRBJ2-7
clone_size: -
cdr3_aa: CASSQERWDRGYEQYF
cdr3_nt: TGCGCCAGCAGCCAAGAAAGATGGGACAGGGGCTACGAGCAGTACTTC

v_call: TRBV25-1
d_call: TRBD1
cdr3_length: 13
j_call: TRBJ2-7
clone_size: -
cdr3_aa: CASRQQGVYEQYF
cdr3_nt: TGTGCCAGCAGACAACAGGGGGTTTACGAGCAGTACTTC

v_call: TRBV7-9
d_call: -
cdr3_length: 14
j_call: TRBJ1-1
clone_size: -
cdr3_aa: CASSFTSGSNEAFF
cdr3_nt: TGTGCCAGCAGCTTTACGTCAGGTAGTAATGAAGCTTTCTTT

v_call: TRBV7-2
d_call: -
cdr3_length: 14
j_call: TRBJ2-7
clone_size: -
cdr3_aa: CVSSSTGTPYEQYF
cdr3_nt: TGTGTCAGCAGCTCAACGGGGACACCCTACGAGCAGTACTTC

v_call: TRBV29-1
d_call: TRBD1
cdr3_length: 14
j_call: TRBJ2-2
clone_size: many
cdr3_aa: CSVSTGTAAGELFF
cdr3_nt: TGCAGCGTTTCGACCGGGACAGCCGCCGGGGAGCTGTTTTTT

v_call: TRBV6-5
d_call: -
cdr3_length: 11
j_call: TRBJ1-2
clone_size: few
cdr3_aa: CASSSGPGYTF
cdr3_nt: TGTGCCAGCAGTTCCGGACCTGGTTACACCTTC

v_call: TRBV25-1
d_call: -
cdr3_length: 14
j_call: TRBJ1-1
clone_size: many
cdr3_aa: CASRTSTKNTEAFF
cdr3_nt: TGTGCCAGCAGGACGTCGACAAAAAACACTGAAGCTTTCTTT

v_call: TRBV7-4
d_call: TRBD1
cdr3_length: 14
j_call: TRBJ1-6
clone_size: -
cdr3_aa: CASSRDSQYSPLHF
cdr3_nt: TGTGCCAGCAGTAGGGACAGCCAGTATTCACCCCTCCACTTT

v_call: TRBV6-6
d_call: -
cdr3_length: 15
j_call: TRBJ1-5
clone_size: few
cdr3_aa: CASRQDSFSNQPQHF
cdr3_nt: TGTGCCAGCAGGCAGGACAGTTTTAGCAATCAGCCCCAGCATTTT

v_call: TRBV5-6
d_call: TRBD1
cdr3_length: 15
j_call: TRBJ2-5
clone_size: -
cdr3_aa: CASSRQGIYQETQYF
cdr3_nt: TGTGCCAGCAGCAGACAGGGTATCTACCAAGAGACCCAGTACTTC

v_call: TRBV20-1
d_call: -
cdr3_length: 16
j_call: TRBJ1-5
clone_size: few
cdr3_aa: CSARDLGGQGNQPQHF
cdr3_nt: TGCAGTGCTAGAGATTTGGGGGGGCAGGGCAATCAGCCCCAGCATTTT

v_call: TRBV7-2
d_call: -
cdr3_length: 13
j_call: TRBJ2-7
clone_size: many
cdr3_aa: CASSWTTAYEQYF
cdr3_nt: TGTGCCAGCAGCTGGACTACTGCCTACGAGCAGTACTTC

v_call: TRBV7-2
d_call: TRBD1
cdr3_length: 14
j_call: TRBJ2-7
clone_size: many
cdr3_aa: CASSLRDSSYEQYF
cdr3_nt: TGTGCCAGCAGCTTAAGGGACAGCTCCTACGAGCAGTACTTC

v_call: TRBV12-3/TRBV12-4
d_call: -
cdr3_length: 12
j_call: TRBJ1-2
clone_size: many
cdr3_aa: CASSRDRRGYTF
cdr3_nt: TGTGCCAGCAGCCGTGACAGACGGGGCTACACCTTC

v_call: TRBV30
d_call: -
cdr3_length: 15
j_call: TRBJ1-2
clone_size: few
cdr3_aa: CAWRRLEGPPYGYTF
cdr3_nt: TGTGCCTGGAGGCGTTTAGAGGGGCCTCCCTATGGCTACACCTTC

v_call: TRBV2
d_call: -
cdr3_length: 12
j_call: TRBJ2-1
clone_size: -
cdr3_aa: CASARDSNEQFF
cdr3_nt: TGTGCCTCAGCGCGGGATAGCAATGAGCAGTTCTTC

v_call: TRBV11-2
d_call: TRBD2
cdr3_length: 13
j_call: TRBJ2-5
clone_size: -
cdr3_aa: CASRGLGGETQYF
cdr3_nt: TGTGCCAGCAGGGGACTAGGGGGAGAGACCCAGTACTTC

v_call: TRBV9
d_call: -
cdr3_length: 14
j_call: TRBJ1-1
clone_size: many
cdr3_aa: CASSGSTGNTEAFF
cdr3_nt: TGTGCCAGCAGCGGATCGACCGGGAACACTGAAGCTTTCTTT

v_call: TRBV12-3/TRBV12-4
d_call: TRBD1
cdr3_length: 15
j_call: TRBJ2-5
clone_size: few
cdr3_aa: CASSLRQGGQETQYF
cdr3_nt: TGTGCCAGCAGTTTGAGACAGGGCGGGCAAGAGACCCAGTACTTC

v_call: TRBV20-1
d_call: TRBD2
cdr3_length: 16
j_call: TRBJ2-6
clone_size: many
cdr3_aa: CSAGGGPFAGANVLTF
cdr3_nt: TGCAGTGCTGGGGGGGGACCCTTCGCTGGGGCCAACGTCCTGACTTTC

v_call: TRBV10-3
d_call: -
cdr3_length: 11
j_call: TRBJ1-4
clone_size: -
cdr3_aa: CALGSNEKLFF
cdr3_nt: TGTGCCTTGGGCTCTAATGAAAAACTGTTTTTT

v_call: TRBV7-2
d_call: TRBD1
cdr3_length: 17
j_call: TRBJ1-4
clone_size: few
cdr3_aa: CASSLQGGTLGNEKLFF
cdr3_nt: TGTGCCAGCAGCCTACAGGGGGGTACTTTGGGTAATGAAAAACTGTTTTTT

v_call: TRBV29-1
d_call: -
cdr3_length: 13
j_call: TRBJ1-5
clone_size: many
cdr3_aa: CSVVPVGNQPQHF
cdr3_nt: TGCAGCGTTGTCCCCGTGGGCAATCAGCCCCAGCATTTT

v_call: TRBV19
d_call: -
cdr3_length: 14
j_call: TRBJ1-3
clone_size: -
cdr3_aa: CASSGMISGNTIYF
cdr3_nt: TGTGCCAGCTCAGGGATGATCTCTGGAAACACCATATATTTT

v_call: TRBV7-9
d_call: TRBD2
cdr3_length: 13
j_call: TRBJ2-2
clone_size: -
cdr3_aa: CASTLLAVGELFF
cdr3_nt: TGTGCCAGCACCCTACTAGCGGTGGGGGAGCTGTTTTTT

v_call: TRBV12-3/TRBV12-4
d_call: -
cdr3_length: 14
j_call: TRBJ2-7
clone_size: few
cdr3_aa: CASSLGGEGPGQYF
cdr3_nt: TGTGCCAGCAGTTTGGGCGGAGAAGGGCCGGGGCAGTACTTC

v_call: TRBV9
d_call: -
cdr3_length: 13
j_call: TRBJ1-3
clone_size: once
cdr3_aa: CASSGRAGNTIYF
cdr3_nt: TGTGCCAGCAGCGGACGGGCTGGAAACACCATATATTTT

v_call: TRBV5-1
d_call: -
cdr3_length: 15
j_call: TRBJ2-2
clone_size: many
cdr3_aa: CASSLGTVNTGELFF
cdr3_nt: TGCGCCAGCAGCTTGGGGACGGTGAACACCGGGGAGCTGTTTTTT

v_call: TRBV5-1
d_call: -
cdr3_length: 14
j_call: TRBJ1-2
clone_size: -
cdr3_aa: CASSPGFFNYGYTF
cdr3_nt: TGCGCCAGCAGCCCAGGGTTTTTTAACTATGGCTACACCTTC

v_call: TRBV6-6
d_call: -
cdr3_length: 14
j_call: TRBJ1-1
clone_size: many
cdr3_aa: CASMKGSKHTEAFF
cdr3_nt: TGTGCCAGCATGAAGGGATCTAAGCACACTGAAGCTTTCTTT

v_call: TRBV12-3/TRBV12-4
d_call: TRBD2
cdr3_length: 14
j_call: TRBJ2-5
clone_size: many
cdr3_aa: CASRAAGGRETQYF
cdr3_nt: TGTGCCAGCAGGGCGGCGGGGGGAAGAGAGACCCAGTACTTC

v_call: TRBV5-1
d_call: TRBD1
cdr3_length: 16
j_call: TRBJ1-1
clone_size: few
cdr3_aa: CASSSRTGGPHTEAFF
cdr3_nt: TGCGCCAGCAGCTCTCGGACAGGCGGACCCCACACTGAAGCTTTCTTT

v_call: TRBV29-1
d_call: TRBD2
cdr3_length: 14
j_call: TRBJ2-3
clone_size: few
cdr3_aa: CSGSSGAVTDTQYF
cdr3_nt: TGCAGCGGGTCCAGCGGGGCGGTCACAGATACGCAGTATTTT

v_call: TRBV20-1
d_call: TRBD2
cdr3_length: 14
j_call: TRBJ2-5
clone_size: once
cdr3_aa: CSARGLAVKETQYF
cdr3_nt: TGCAGTGCACGTGGACTAGCGGTGAAAGAGACCCAGTACTTC

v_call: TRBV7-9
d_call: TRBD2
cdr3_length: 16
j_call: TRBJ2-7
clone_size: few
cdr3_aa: CASSPDGTSGSYEQYF
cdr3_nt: TGTGCCAGCAGCCCCGACGGGACTAGCGGGAGTTACGAGCAGTACTTC

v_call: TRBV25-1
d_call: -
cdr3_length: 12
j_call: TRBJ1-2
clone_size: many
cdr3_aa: CASSESSYGYTF
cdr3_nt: TGTGCCAGCAGTGAAAGCTCCTATGGCTACACCTTC

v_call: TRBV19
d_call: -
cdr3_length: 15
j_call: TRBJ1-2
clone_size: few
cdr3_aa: CASSIWAQLDYGYTF
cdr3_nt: TGTGCCAGTAGTATTTGGGCACAGCTTGACTATGGCTACACCTTC

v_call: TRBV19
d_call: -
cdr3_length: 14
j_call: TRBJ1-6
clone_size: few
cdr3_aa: CASRTRGGVSPLHF
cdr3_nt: TGTGCCAGTAGAACCCGGGGGGGGGTTTCACCCCTCCACTTT

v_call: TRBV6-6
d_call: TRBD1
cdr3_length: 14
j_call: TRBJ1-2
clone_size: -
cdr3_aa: CATTNPGQGYGYTF
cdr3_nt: TGTGCCACCACAAATCCGGGACAGGGATATGGCTACACCTTC

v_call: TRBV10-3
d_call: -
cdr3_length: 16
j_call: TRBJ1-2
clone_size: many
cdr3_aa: CAISESGAGEDYGYTF
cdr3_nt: TGTGCCATCAGTGAGAGCGGGGCAGGGGAGGACTATGGCTACACCTTC